This T cell receptor (gamma chain) came from a study of γδ T cells in repeated Plasmodium falciparum infection. A few counts support this clone. TCRdb pairs this DNA with a much larger clone's protein that differs at residue 18, likely a read error; the protein shown was translated from the DNA. TCRdb redid the clone calls on the multiplex PCR reads with CATT. The sample records about 30,000 gamma-chain clones, over 1.1% being singletons. The ends lost 0 bases at V and 15 bases at J; junction bases unmatched: 28. The CDR3 covers 19 residues. CDR1 is GITISATS and CDR2 is ISYDGTV in the germline V gene (reference sequence). Bulk repertoires came from Vgamma9/Vdelta2+ or Vdelta2-negative gammadelta T cells flow-sorted from PBMC.

The TCR originated in a pool of human donors (malaria-infected and uninfected, not separated). V usage is TRGV9 and J usage is TRGJP1. The J gene is not listed in TCRdb, so it was assigned here from a DNA match to germline. The sequenced material came from gamma-delta T cells from blood. The CDR3 reads CALWEVHLVRELGKKIKIF. Written as DNA, the CDR3 is TGTGCCTTGTGGGAGGTGCATTTGGTGAGGGAGTTGGGCAAAAAAATCAAGATATTT.